What follows is one T cell receptor beta chain and its context. Clones were read by immunoSEQ multiplex PCR, and TCRdb kept only the in-frame ones, dropping some. Here the sample spans around 250,000 clones, 86% being singletons. The entry originates in a study of blood T cell repertoires in COVID-19. Looking at the study overall: PBMCs, B-cell-depleted T cells, or T cells were the source of the cDNA or gDNA that made up the material.

This CDR3 comprises 14 residues. Germline trimming cut 5 bases from V and 5 bases from J; bases unmatched to any gene: 5. Germline lookup yields CDR1 KGHDR and CDR2 SFDVKD. Sequenced sample: peripheral blood. The rearrangement links TRBV24-1 to TRBJ1-2; 9 bases agree with TRBD1. The sequence derives from a man aged 25-40 years who had recovered from COVID-19. CDR3 in DNA: TGTGCCACCAGTGCCTACGGGACAGGGTATGGCTACACCTTC. This sequence encodes CATSAYGTGYGYTF.